Listed below are T cell receptor beta chains from one sample, sequenced in a study of blood T cell repertoires in COVID-19. Only in-frame clones appear in the TCRdb table, and some are missing; sequencing was by immunoSEQ multiplex PCR. The sample records tens of thousands of clones, about 85% being singletons. Sample: peripheral blood. Every receptor here comes from a man in his sixties with COVID-19, enrolled during active disease. CDR3s include the opening cysteine and the closing phenylalanine or tryptophan. A D gene is named only where the DNA matches it firmly. Only part of the rows carry a size: once, few, many, or a class if the clone is expanded.

d_call,v_call,j_call,clone_size,cdr3_nt,cdr3_aa
TRBD1,TRBV6-5,TRBJ1-3,.,TGTGCCAGCAGAACCTCCGGGACAGGGGGTGGGACCATATATTTT,CASRTSGTGGGTIYF
TRBD1,TRBV5-1,TRBJ2-1,.,TGCGCCACTACGATTACTCCCGCGGACAGGGGGCCTCTCTCCTACAATGAGCAGTTCTTC,CATTITPADRGPLSYNEQFF
TRBD1,TRBV5-1,TRBJ2-2,once,TGCGCCAGCCACCTAGGACCCGGGACAGGGAACACCGGGGAGCTGTTTTTT,CASHLGPGTGNTGELFF
TRBD2,TRBV13,TRBJ2-7,.,TGTGCCAGCAGCTTAGAGGGAGGTCTAGCGGGTAGGAGCTCCTACGAGCAGTACTTC,CASSLEGGLAGRSSYEQYF
.,TRBV7-9,TRBJ2-7,few,TGTGCCAGCAGCTTAGCGGGAGGCGGGATGAGTTACGAGCAGTACTTC,CASSLAGGGMSYEQYF
.,TRBV29-1,TRBJ2-5,.,TGCAGCGTTGAAGGCGGTGGGGAGACCCAGTACTTC,CSVEGGGETQYF
.,TRBV5-1,TRBJ2-5,.,TGCGCCAGCAGCTGGACTCAAGAGACCCAGTACTTC,CASSWTQETQYF
.,TRBV28,TRBJ1-2,.,TGTGCCAGCAGTTTAACAGGGAACTATGGCTACACCTTC,CASSLTGNYGYTF
TRBD1,TRBV29-1,TRBJ1-3,once,TGCAGCGTTGACTCCGGGACAGGGTTTTTTGGAAACACCATATATTTT,CSVDSGTGFFGNTIYF
TRBD2,TRBV7-9,TRBJ2-3,few,TGTGCCAGCAGCTTGACGGGAGGGCTCGCAGATACGCAGTATTTT,CASSLTGGLADTQYF
.,TRBV2,TRBJ2-7,.,TGTGCCAGCAGTCTAGGGGGCGAGCAGTACTTC,CASSLGGEQYF
.,TRBV9,TRBJ2-1,.,TGTGCCAGCAGCGTAGGGGGAGAAGTTTACAATGAGCAGTTCTTC,CASSVGGEVYNEQFF
.,TRBV6-5,TRBJ1-3,.,TGTGCCAGCCGGAGCTCTGGAAACACCATATATTTT,CASRSSGNTIYF
TRBD1,TRBV19,TRBJ2-3,.,TGTGCCAGTAGTAGAACAGGGGACCCAGATACGCAGTATTTT,CASSRTGDPDTQYF
.,TRBV18,TRBJ2-1,.,TGTGCCAGCTCACCACCGTCAAGGGCGGGTGAGCAGTTCTTC,CASSPPSRAGEQFF
.,TRBV11-1,TRBJ2-2,.,TGTGCCAGCAGCTTATTCGGTGCGGGCACCGGGGAGCTGTTTTTT,CASSLFGAGTGELFF
TRBD2,TRBV3-1/TRBV3-2,TRBJ2-3,.,TGTGCCAGCAGCCCCCTAGCGGGAGGACGAGATACGCAGTATTTT,CASSPLAGGRDTQYF
TRBD1,TRBV24-1,TRBJ2-2,.,TGTGCCACCAGTGATACCACAGGGGCCGCGGTGAAGCTGTTTTTT,CATSDTTGAAVKLFF
TRBD1,TRBV28,TRBJ1-2,once,TGTGCCAGCAGTGGGGGGACAGACTATGGCTACACCTTC,CASSGGTDYGYTF
TRBD2,TRBV9,TRBJ2-2,once,TGTGCCAGCAGCGGCCCCCGGACTAGCGGGAGGACCGGGGAGCTGTTTTTT,CASSGPRTSGRTGELFF
.,TRBV28,TRBJ2-7,.,TGTGCCAGCAGTCTCCGGGGGACAGCCGAGCAGTACTTC,CASSLRGTAEQYF
TRBD1,TRBV10-3,TRBJ1-5,.,TGTGCCATCAGTGGTCAGGGGGCGGCTCAGCCCCAGCATTTT,CAISGQGAAQPQHF
.,TRBV18,TRBJ1-3,.,TGTGCCAGCTCACCCTCCTCTGGAAACACCATATATTTT,CASSPSSGNTIYF
TRBD1,TRBV14,TRBJ1-2,.,TGTGCCAGCAGCCGCCCGGGACAGGGTGGCTATGGCTACACCTTC,CASSRPGQGGYGYTF
.,TRBV2,TRBJ1-3,.,TGTGCCAGCAGAACGGGACTAGGCCTTGGAAACACCATATATTTT,CASRTGLGLGNTIYF
.,TRBV6-5,TRBJ2-3,.,TGTGCCAGCAGTTACGGAGAAGATACGCAGTATTTT,CASSYGEDTQYF
TRBD1,TRBV3-1/TRBV3-2,TRBJ1-4,once,TGTGCCAGCAGCCAAGATCGGAGACAGGGCCGCGAAAAACTGTTTTTT,CASSQDRRQGREKLFF
.,TRBV7-9,TRBJ2-3,.,TGTGCCAGCAGCTGGCTGGACTATTCAGATACGCAGTATTTT,CASSWLDYSDTQYF
.,TRBV19,TRBJ1-1,once,TGTGCCAGTAGTATACAGGGGAACACTGAAGCTTTCTTT,CASSIQGNTEAFF
.,TRBV11-3,TRBJ2-7,.,TGTGCCAGCAGCTCCCCCCCGGGCCAGGGGACGTACGAGCAGTACTTC,CASSSPPGQGTYEQYF
.,TRBV28,TRBJ1-4,.,TGTGCCAGCAGTTTTGGGGGAGGGAATGAAAAACTGTTTTTT,CASSFGGGNEKLFF
.,TRBV19,TRBJ2-7,.,TGTGCCAGCTCCTCCCGGGGGAATTACGAGCAGTACTTC,CASSSRGNYEQYF